This T cell receptor (beta chain) was sequenced in a study of low-dose radiotherapy and immunotherapy resistance in tumors. Overall study: Each patient was administered nivolumab intravenously at 240 mg, which was a flat dose, every two weeks, along with intravenous ipilimumab at 1 mg/kg every six weeks. Every two weeks, the protocol called for intravenous cyclophosphamide at 200 mg/m2. It was given one day before each radiation and immunotherapy administration.

Regarding time point: after trial treatment. Treatment given: LDRT plus nivolumab, ipilimumab, low-dose cyclophosphamide and aspirin (RACIN trial). This clonotype was seen repeatedly, ten times or more. cDNA synthesis used a TRAV/TRBV-specific primer set for both chains. TCR amplification ran approximately 22 PCR cycles using constant-region and V-primer adapter primers. In vitro transcription amplified the mRNA that had been isolated. A single record per CDR3 protein comes from TCRdb applying MiXCR to the reads. The table shows about 100,000 distinct CDR3 sequences, with less than 25% occurring only once. Germline assignment: CDR1 MNHNS and CDR2 SASEGT. V was clipped by 6 bases and J by 2 bases; unmatched bases: 10. The CDR3 runs to 16 residues.

The source material was PBMCs, sampled after low-dose radiotherapy plus immunotherapy. This TCR was sampled from a male donor with prostate cancer. The chain couples TRBV6-1 to TRBJ2-3; 8 bases are shared with TRBD1. The CDR3 sequence is CASSPWTGKDTDTQYF. CDR3 DNA: TGTGCCAGCAGCCCTTGGACAGGGAAGGACACAGATACGCAGTATTTT.